The 3 T cell receptor beta chains given below trace back to one sample, sequenced in a study of beta chain features in type 1 diabetes. Expressed TCRB transcripts got sequenced, as all isolated RNA was reverse transcribed. Assay: immunoSEQ multiplex PCR; the TCRdb copy retains only in-frame clones and omits some. The sample has fewer than 900,000 clones, roughly 17% seen once. The sample consisted of naive CD4+ T cells from blood. These TCRs come from a woman aged 18-29 years in good health.

The sample holds a few counts of this clone. Other DNA sequences of this sample code for an identical CDR3. The CDR3 coding sequence is TGTGCCAGCAGCTTAGTGGGTGAAAAACTGTTTTTT. Its translation is CASSLVGEKLFF. V is TRBV7-9 and J is TRBJ1-4; D unclear. The CDR3 totals 12 residues. V lost 1 base, J lost 7 bases, and 4 bases lay in between. Germline V gene sequence: CDR1 SEHNR, CDR2 FQNEAQ (reference sequence).

In this sample, this clone turned up a few times. The sample carries other DNA sequences with the same CDR3. The chain recombines TRBV7-9 with TRBJ1-2; no definite D call. CDR1 is SEHNR, CDR2 FQNEAQ, per germline (reference sequence). Trimming took 5 bases from V and 6 from J, leaving 10 bases between them. The CDR3 is 12 amino acids. The CDR3 sequence is CASSPTGDGYTF. The CDR3 DNA reads as TGTGCCAGCAGCCCAACTGGGGATGGCTACACCTTC. The full variable domain, its missing parts supplied by reference TRBV7-9 and TRBJ1-2, is DTGVSQNPRHKITKRGQNVTFRCDPISEHNRLYWYRQTLGQGPEFLTYFQNEAQLEKSRLLSDRFSAERPKGSFSTLEIQRTEQGDSAMYLCASSPTGDGYTFGSGTRLTVV.

The J gene is TRBJ2-1, the V gene TRBV11-2; tentative D call: TRBD1 (5 bases). Trimming stripped 1 base from V and 6 bases from J, with 7 bases between. Germline V gene sequence: CDR1 SGHAT, CDR2 FQNNGV. This CDR3 region has 13 residues. The CDR3 DNA reads as TGTGCCAGCAGCTTAGCCAGGGTCAATGAGCAGTTCTTC. This codes for CASSLARVNEQFF.